Detailed here is one T cell receptor beta chain. Its specificity is not known. The CDR3 consists of 14 residues. V lost 4 bases, J lost 4 bases, and 13 bases lay in between. Looked up from germline, CDR1 is SGHNT and CDR2 is YENEEA. Use of 60 Vbeta and 13 Jbeta primers characterized the PCR. TCRdb's table, derived via immunoSEQ multiplex PCR, lists solely in-frame clones and lacks some. Of about 200,000 clones in the sample, over 9.5% were seen once. The sample originates from a study of cytomegalovirus exposure and HLA in healthy donors. Broader study findings: Prior analysis indicated that the majority of TCR beta V segments exhibited productivity approximately 87% or approximately 30% of the time. Later, an analysis showed that TCR beta chains associated with HLA were more clonally expanded than others that were equally common.

What was sequenced was PBMCs. J is TRBJ1-1 and V is TRBV11-3; D gene uncertain. This receptor was taken from a man aged 50 or older in good health and CMV-seropositive. DNA of the CDR3: TGTGCCAGCAGCTCCCCCCTCCTCAGCACTGAAGCTTTCTTT. Encoded protein: CASSSPLLSTEAFF. Full variable domain (missing parts from reference TRBV11-3 and TRBJ1-1): EAGVVQSPRYKIIEKKQPVAFWCNPISGHNTLYWYLQNLGQGPELLIRYENEEAVDDSQLPKDRFSAERLKGVDSTLKIQPAELGDSAVYLCASSSPLLSTEAFFGQGTRLTVV.